The next 5 T cell receptor beta chains were all read from a single sample in a study of blood T cell repertoires in COVID-19. The protocol was immunoSEQ multiplex PCR, while the TCRdb copy is restricted to in-frame clones and leaves out a portion. This sample has roughly 130,000 clones, with 88% found just once. Sequenced sample: peripheral blood. Every receptor here comes from a man in his sixties with active or convalescent COVID-19.

The chain carries TRBV5-1 and TRBJ1-2; D is unresolved. Germline V CDR1 and CDR2: SGHRS, YFSETQ. V was pared by 0 bases and J by 6 bases, with 9 bases between. The CDR3 sequence is 13 residues long. The CDR3 spells CASSLGGGDGYTF. The DNA for the CDR3 is TGCGCCAGCAGCTTGGGTGGAGGAGATGGCTACACCTTC.

This chain links TRBV19 with TRBJ2-7; D gene ambiguous. The germline V gene has CDR1 LNHDA and CDR2 SQIVND (reference sequence). The V end was cut by 3 bases, the J end by 1 base, with 7 bases between. The CDR3 has 13 residues. The CDR3 DNA follows: TGTGCCAGTAGTATTACCCGGTCCTACGAGCAGTACTTC. Its protein is CASSITRSYEQYF.

V and J are TRBV6-5 and TRBJ2-5; D remains unclear. The CDR3 runs to 15 residues. Germline V CDR1 and CDR2: MNHEY, SVGAGI. Trimming took 0 bases from V and 1 from J, leaving 9 bases between them. The DNA of the CDR3 is TGTGCCAGCAGTTACTCGAGGCTTGTCCAAGAGACCCAGTACTTC. Its translation is CASSYSRLVQETQYF.

This clone showed up just a few times. The chain uses TRBV4-3 and TRBJ1-4; 7 nucleotides line up with TRBD1. Germline loops: CDR1 LGHNA, CDR2 YSLEER. This CDR3 has 15 amino acids. The ends lost 5 bases at V and 3 bases at J; junction bases unmatched: 6. CDR3 loop: CASSEQGTANEKLFF. The CDR3 DNA follows: TGCGCCAGCAGCGAACAGGGGACAGCTAATGAAAAACTGTTTTTT.

The table lists this clone with a count of one. The V call is TRBV29-1, the J call TRBJ1-2, with 9 nucleotides matching TRBD1. Germline V lookup: CDR1 SQVTM, CDR2 ANQGSEA. Trimming at V came to 7 bases and at J to 6 bases, leaving 9 bases not matched to a gene. The CDR3 runs 13 residues. The CDR3 region has the DNA TGCAGCGCCGGCACCGGGACAGGGCATGGCTACACCTTC. Its translation: CSAGTGTGHGYTF.